These T cell receptor beta chains were read from a single sample in a study of shared clonotypes between healthy human individuals. Using immunoSEQ multiplex PCR, the repertoire was profiled, and TCRdb retains in-frame clones only, with some absent. The sample contains some 900,000 clones, over 60% of which appear only once. The sample taken for sequencing was memory CD4+ T cells sorted from blood. These receptor sequences come from a man younger than 35 in good health. CDR3s include the opening cysteine and the closing phenylalanine or tryptophan. Fields, in order: V gene, D gene, J gene, clone size, CDR3 DNA, CDR3 protein. The D gene is left open where the match is weak. The listing skips clone size in some rows; elsewhere it reads once, few, many or a size class.

v_gene: TRBV15; d_gene: .; j_gene: TRBJ2-3; abundance: .; CDR3nt: TGTGCCACCAGCAGGGGAGGCACAGATACGCAGTATTTT; CDR3aa: CATSRGGTDTQYF
v_gene: TRBV19; d_gene: .; j_gene: TRBJ2-4; abundance: .; CDR3nt: TGTGCCAGTAGTATCAGTCGTCAGCGGGTAAACATTCAGTACTTC; CDR3aa: CASSISRQRVNIQYF
v_gene: TRBV5-6; d_gene: .; j_gene: TRBJ2-2; abundance: .; CDR3nt: TGTGCCAGCAGCTTGAATCTCGGCAAGACCGCGAACACCGGGGAGCTGTTTTTT; CDR3aa: CASSLNLGKTANTGELFF
v_gene: TRBV5-6; d_gene: .; j_gene: TRBJ2-2; abundance: .; CDR3nt: TGTGCCAGCAGCCCCGGGACGGCGAACACCGGGGAGCTGTTTTTT; CDR3aa: CASSPGTANTGELFF
v_gene: TRBV7-2; d_gene: .; j_gene: TRBJ2-2; abundance: .; CDR3nt: TGTGCCAGCAGCTCCTTGGCTACTACTCTTGACACCGGGGAGCTGTTTTTT; CDR3aa: CASSSLATTLDTGELFF
v_gene: TRBV7-8; d_gene: .; j_gene: TRBJ2-7; abundance: .; CDR3nt: TGTGCCAGCCGACTGGGGGGAACAGGGAATTCAGCCTACGAGCAGTACTTC; CDR3aa: CASRLGGTGNSAYEQYF
v_gene: TRBV18; d_gene: .; j_gene: TRBJ2-3; abundance: .; CDR3nt: TGTGCCAGCTCACCAAGGACCCCCGATACGCAGTATTTT; CDR3aa: CASSPRTPDTQYF
v_gene: TRBV11-2; d_gene: .; j_gene: TRBJ2-3; abundance: once; CDR3nt: TGTGCCAGCAGCTTAGTGAGGGGGAGGCGTATAGATACGCAGTATTTT; CDR3aa: CASSLVRGRRIDTQYF
v_gene: TRBV11-2; d_gene: TRBD1; j_gene: TRBJ2-7; abundance: many; CDR3nt: TGTGCCAGCAGCTTAAGGACAGGGGAAATCGAGCAGTACTTC; CDR3aa: CASSLRTGEIEQYF
v_gene: TRBV2; d_gene: TRBD2; j_gene: TRBJ2-6; abundance: once; CDR3nt: TGTGCCAGTCTACTTCTAGCGGGAGTGCAGGGGGCCAACGTCCTGACTTTC; CDR3aa: CASLLLAGVQGANVLTF
v_gene: TRBV6-6; d_gene: TRBD1; j_gene: TRBJ1-6; abundance: .; CDR3nt: TGTGCCAGCACTGGGACAGGGAATTCACCCCTCCACTTT; CDR3aa: CASTGTGNSPLHF
v_gene: TRBV19; d_gene: .; j_gene: TRBJ1-5; abundance: once; CDR3nt: TGTGCCAGTAGTATAATTCTTCAGCCCCAGCATTTT; CDR3aa: CASSIILQPQHF
v_gene: TRBV20-1; d_gene: .; j_gene: TRBJ1-1; abundance: .; CDR3nt: TGCAGTGCGGACAAGAACACTGAAGCTTTCTTT; CDR3aa: CSADKNTEAFF
v_gene: TRBV7-2; d_gene: .; j_gene: TRBJ2-3; abundance: .; CDR3nt: TGTGCCAGCAGCTCAGGAACCCCAAATACGCAGTATTTT; CDR3aa: CASSSGTPNTQYF
v_gene: TRBV6-5; d_gene: .; j_gene: TRBJ1-3; abundance: .; CDR3nt: TGTGCCAGCAGTTATAAAGAGGGTTTCACCATATATTTT; CDR3aa: CASSYKEGFTIYF
v_gene: TRBV5-4; d_gene: TRBD1; j_gene: TRBJ1-1; abundance: once; CDR3nt: TGTGCCAGCAGCTTGGAAGGGGGCTCGGTGAACACTGAAGCTTTCTTT; CDR3aa: CASSLEGGSVNTEAFF
v_gene: TRBV2; d_gene: .; j_gene: TRBJ1-6; abundance: few; CDR3nt: TGTGCCAGCAGAGGAGGTTATAATTCACCCCTCCACTTT; CDR3aa: CASRGGYNSPLHF
v_gene: TRBV7-9; d_gene: .; j_gene: TRBJ1-2; abundance: .; CDR3nt: TGTGCCAGCAACGACCGACAGAACTATGGCTACACCTTC; CDR3aa: CASNDRQNYGYTF
v_gene: TRBV5-6; d_gene: .; j_gene: TRBJ2-3; abundance: few; CDR3nt: TGTGCCAGCAAAAGCAGCCATCTTGCCACAGATACGCAGTATTTT; CDR3aa: CASKSSHLATDTQYF
v_gene: TRBV18; d_gene: TRBD1; j_gene: TRBJ1-1; abundance: .; CDR3nt: TGTGCCAGTTCGATTGCCCGACAGGGAGTGAACACTGAAGCTTTCTTT; CDR3aa: CASSIARQGVNTEAFF
v_gene: TRBV4-1; d_gene: .; j_gene: TRBJ1-1; abundance: .; CDR3nt: TGCGCCAGCAGCCAAGTTAAGGTTTTGTTGTACACTGAAGCTTTCTTT; CDR3aa: CASSQVKVLLYTEAFF
v_gene: TRBV10-2; d_gene: .; j_gene: TRBJ1-5; abundance: .; CDR3nt: TGCGCCAGTCAGGCGTGGGACCGGAGCAATCAGCCCCAGCATTTT; CDR3aa: CASQAWDRSNQPQHF
v_gene: TRBV21-1; d_gene: .; j_gene: TRBJ2-7; abundance: .; CDR3nt: TGTGCCAGCAGCAACCCCTGCCGAGACCCAAAACAGAGCTCCTACGAGCAGTACTTC; CDR3aa: CASSNPCRDPKQSSYEQYF